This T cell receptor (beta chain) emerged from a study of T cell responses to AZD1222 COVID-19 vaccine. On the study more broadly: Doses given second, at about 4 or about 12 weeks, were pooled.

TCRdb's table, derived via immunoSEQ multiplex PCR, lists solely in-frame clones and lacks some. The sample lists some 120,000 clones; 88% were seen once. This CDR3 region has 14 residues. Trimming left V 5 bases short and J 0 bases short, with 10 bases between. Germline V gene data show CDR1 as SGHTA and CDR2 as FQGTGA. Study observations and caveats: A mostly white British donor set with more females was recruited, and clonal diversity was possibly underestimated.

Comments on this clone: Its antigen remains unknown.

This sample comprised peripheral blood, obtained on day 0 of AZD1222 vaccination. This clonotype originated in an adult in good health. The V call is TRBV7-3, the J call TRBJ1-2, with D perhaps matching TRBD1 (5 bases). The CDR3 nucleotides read TGTGCCAGCAGCCCGGGACTCGCTAACTATGGCTACACCTTC. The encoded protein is CASSPGLANYGYTF.